The 20 T cell receptor beta chains below come from one sample, sequenced in a study of T cells in women clearing cervical HPV infection listed by TCRdb under 2018. Library preparation employed the immunoSEQ multiplex PCR assay. TCRdb holds this immuneACCESS table with in-frame rearrangements only. Some clones are missing; in checked studies, unresolved V genes explain under half, and the rest has no known cause. The sample has fewer than 35,000 clones on record. The top ten clonotypes cover 4.2% of the sample. The sequencing sample was made of blood buffy coat. These receptors were collected from a woman between 18 and 69 years old with a cervical HPV16 infection that either progressed to CIN3+ or cleared (not recorded which).

Turning to this clone: The read stops 3 residues short of the end of the CDR3; the missing end is completed from the germline J gene. V usage is TRBV7-3 and J usage is TRBJ2-6; weak D call: TRBD2 (6 bases). CDR1 SGHTA and CDR2 FQGTGA come from the germline V gene. Trimming removed 3 bases from V and 0 bases from J, with 12 bases in between. The CDR3 totals 17 residues. CDR3 amino acids: CASSFGTLHSGANVLTF. The sequenced part of the CDR3 DNA is TGTGCCAGCAGCTTCGGGACTCTCCACTCTGGGGCCAACGTC.

As to this clone: The read ends 3 residues before the CDR3 terminus; that terminus is restored from the germline J gene. The chain combines TRBV2 with TRBJ2-7, with D perhaps matching TRBD1 (5 bases). The CDR3 extends over 16 amino acids. Germline V lookup: CDR1 SNHLY, CDR2 FYNNEI. Trimming shortened V by 2 bases and J by 2 bases, and 16 bases separated the two germline ends. The CDR3 loop reads CASSERGHLRTYEQYF. The sequenced part of the CDR3 DNA is TGTGCCAGCAGTGAAAGGGGTCACCTGCGCACCTACGAG.

On this clone: The DNA ends 3 residues before the CDR3 does, and the rest of the CDR3 is filled in from the germline J gene. The chain has TRBV28 and TRBJ2-3, with 14 bases aligning to TRBD2. V lost 4 bases, J lost 3 bases, and 3 bases stayed unmatched. This CDR3 comprises 16 residues. Germline V lookup: CDR1 MDHEN, CDR2 SYDVKM. The CDR3 reads CASSSGTSGRTDTQYF. The CDR3 bases that were read are TGTGCCAGCAGTTCCGGGACTAGCGGGAGAACAGATACG.

Comments on this clone: The read falls 3 residues short of the CDR3 end, and the missing part is taken from the germline J gene. This chain joins TRBV5-6 and TRBJ1-2; D uncertain. The CDR3 consists of 14 residues. In germline, CDR1 is SGHDT, CDR2 YYEEEE. V lost 3 bases to trimming and J lost 5 bases, with 14 bases between them. The CDR3 spells CASSSEAGSYGYTF. CDR3 DNA (partial): TGTGCCAGCAGCTCGGAGGCCGGGTCATATGGC. The full variable domain, its missing parts supplied by reference TRBV5-6 and TRBJ1-2, is DAGVTQSPTHLIKTRGQQVTLRCSPKSGHDTVSWYQQALGQGPQFIFQYYEEEERQRGNFPDRFSGHQFPNYSSELNVNALLLGDSALYLCASSSEAGSYGYTFGSGTRLTVV.

Regarding this clone: Sequencing ends 3 residues short of the CDR3 end; the germline J gene provides the rest. The chain joins TRBV14 to TRBJ2-2; D gene unclear. The germline gives CDR1 SGHDN, CDR2 FVKESK. V gave up 0 bases and J gave up 2 bases, with 7 bases separating them. The CDR3 runs to 15 residues. The CDR3 spells CASSQDPFNTGELFF. The part of the CDR3 DNA that was read is TGTGCCAGCAGCCAAGACCCTTTTAACACCGGGGAG.

Details on this clone: With the read ending 3 residues before the CDR3 end, the germline J gene is used to fill in that end. The chain carries TRBV12-3 or TRBV12-4 and TRBJ2-7, with D perhaps matching TRBD1 (6 bases). The CDR3 totals 14 residues. The V gene lost 1 base and the J gene lost 2 bases, with 9 bases spanning the gap. The sequenced part of the CDR3 DNA is TGTGCCAGCAGTTTAGGACAGGAGACCTACGAG. It specifies CASSLGQETYE. The CDR3, in full, reads CASSLGQETYEQYF.

The CDR3 region is CASRGRTQYF. The DNA read from the CDR3 is TGTGCCAGCAGGGGGCGGACC. V gene TRBV6-2 or TRBV6-3 combines with J gene TRBJ2-5, with D tentatively TRBD1 (5 bases). The read terminates 3 residues before the CDR3 end, so the remaining end is supplied by the germline J gene. The CDR3 is made up of 10 amino acids. CDR1 and CDR2 (germline): MNHEY, SVGEGT. Trimming stripped 6 bases from V and 7 bases from J, with 6 bases between.

Details on this clone: The read falls 3 residues short of the CDR3 end, and the missing part is taken from the germline J gene. This chain uses TRBV6-2 or TRBV6-3 with TRBJ1-6; TRBD1 aligns across 7 bases. CDR1 MNHEY and CDR2 SVGEGT come from the germline V gene. Losses at the gene ends were 2 bases for V and 10 bases for J; bases not matched to a gene: 8. The CDR3 extends over 15 amino acids. CDR3 sequence reads: CASSYDTGAASPLHF. CDR3 bases read: TGTGCCAGCAGTTACGACACAGGGGCAGCATCACCC.

Of note for this clone: The read gets to within 3 residues of the CDR3 end, and the germline J gene fills in the rest. The chain couples TRBV7-9 to TRBJ1-4; the D is unclear. Germline V gene sequence: CDR1 SEHNR, CDR2 FQNEAQ (reference sequence). The CDR3 length is 14 residues. Trimming cost V 3 bases and J 7 bases, with 12 bases left between them. CDR3 amino acids: CASSFRGGGEKLFF. The CDR3 bases that were read are TGTGCCAGCAGCTTCCGGGGAGGAGGTGAAAAA.

In regard to this clone: The CDR3 end falls 3 residues outside the read, so it is completed with the germline J gene. The rearrangement uses TRBV7-9 and TRBJ2-5, with D possibly TRBD2 on 7 matching bases. V was clipped by 6 bases and J by 0 bases, with 14 bases between them. The CDR3 covers 15 residues. CDR1 and CDR2 from the germline V gene are SEHNR and FQNEAQ (reference sequence). Incomplete CDR3 DNA: TGTGCCAGCAGGGCCCGGGGGGCCTACCAAGAGACC. Protein product: CASRARGAYQET. In full, the CDR3 reads CASRARGAYQETQYF.

CDR3 protein: CASSRQGAADTQYF. The covered CDR3 bases are TGTGCCAGCAGCCGACAGGGGGCCGCGGATACG. J is TRBJ2-3 and V is TRBV7-2; 10 bases fit TRBD1. The read finishes 3 residues shy of the CDR3 end, and the germline J gene is used to complete it. Germline V CDR1 and CDR2: SGHTA, FQGNSA. The CDR3 has 14 amino acids. Trimming removed 5 bases from V and 6 bases from J; junction bases left unmatched: 5.

In regard to this clone: The read ends 3 residues early relative to the CDR3; the germline J gene fills the gap. The chain has TRBV20-1 and TRBJ1-4; D is undetermined. V gave up 4 bases and J gave up 2 bases, with 5 bases separating them. In germline, CDR1 is DFQATT, CDR2 SNEGSKA (reference sequence). There are 12 residues in the CDR3. CDR3: CSAMSTNEKLFF. The sequenced CDR3 bases are TGCAGTGCTATGTCGACTAATGAAAAA.

A word on this clone: At one end the junction does not follow the germline gene, possibly because of a read error. Coverage ceases 3 residues before the CDR3 finishes, and the germline J gene fills in the end. Other DNA sequences in the same sample also yield this CDR3. V gene TRBV2 combines with J gene TRBJ1-3; D call uncertain. CDR1 and CDR2 from the germline V gene are SNHLY and FYNNEI. The CDR3 consists of 15 residues. Partial CDR3 DNA: TGTGCCAGCAGTGAGACTTCTTGGGTCGGAAACACG. This sequence encodes CASSETSWVGNT. The full CDR3 sequence reads CASSETSWVGNTIYF.

As concerns this clone: The read halts 3 residues ahead of the CDR3 end, with the missing end drawn from the germline J gene. Within the sample, other DNA sequences also encode this same CDR3. V usage is TRBV6-2 or TRBV6-3 and J usage is TRBJ2-1, with 7 bases aligning to TRBD1. From germline, CDR1 is MNHEY and CDR2 SVGEGT. V trimming: 2 bases; J trimming: 0 bases; junction bases outside the gene matches: 1. This CDR3 region has 15 residues. The DNA read from the CDR3 is TGTGCCAGCAGTTACAGGGACAGCTCCTACAATGAG. This sequence encodes CASSYRDSSYNE. The entire CDR3 is CASSYRDSSYNEQFF.

Worth noting for this clone: The CDR3 is cut off 3 residues early in the read; its end comes from the germline J gene. The rearrangement uses TRBV5-6 and TRBJ2-3, with TRBD1 identical over 8 bases. The CDR3 is 13 residues long. Looked up from germline, CDR1 is SGHDT and CDR2 is YYEEEE. The trim removed 3 bases at V and 3 bases at J, leaving 0 bases unmatched. The sequenced CDR3 bases are TGTGCCAGCAGCTGGACAGGGACAGATACG. Its translation is CASSWTGTDT. The CDR3, in full, reads CASSWTGTDTQYF.

A remark on this clone: The read halts 3 residues ahead of the CDR3 end, with the missing end drawn from the germline J gene. The chain couples TRBV7-9 to TRBJ1-1; D possibly corresponds to TRBD1 (5 bases). The V gene's germline CDR1 is SEHNR and CDR2 FQNEAQ (reference sequence). The CDR3 extends over 13 amino acids. With 5 bases removed from V and 6 bases from J, the gap between germline ends came to 13 bases. CDR3 amino acids: CASSLRQSAEAFF. The DNA read from the CDR3 is TGTGCCAGCAGCCTCAGACAGAGCGCTGAA.

With respect to this clone: The sequence runs out 3 residues before the end of the CDR3; the remainder is reconstructed from the germline J gene. The rearrangement uses TRBV28 and TRBJ1-3; 8 bases map to TRBD1. Germline V gene data show CDR1 as MDHEN and CDR2 as SYDVKM. The CDR3 extends over 14 amino acids. With 5 bases clipped from V and 1 base from J, the junction kept 1 base outside the gene matches. CDR3 DNA, as far as it was read: TGTGCCAGCAGTAGACAGGGGTCTGGAAACACC. Residues: CASSRQGSGNT. The entire CDR3 reads CASSRQGSGNTIYF.

As to this clone: The read ends 3 residues early relative to the CDR3; the germline J gene fills the gap. The chain couples TRBV5-6 to TRBJ1-2; D unresolved. Germline V lookup: CDR1 SGHDT, CDR2 YYEEEE. The length of the CDR3 is 12 residues. The V end lost 4 bases, the J end lost 4 bases, and 8 bases lay between the germline ends. The sequenced CDR3 bases are TGTGCCAGCAGCAACAGTTTCTATGGC. Amino acid sequence: CASSNSFYG. The complete CDR3 protein is CASSNSFYGYTF.

Note on this clone: The read is 3 residues too short to cover the CDR3 end, so that end is filled in from the germline J gene. The rearrangement joins TRBV11-2 to TRBJ2-7; 8 bases match TRBD1. V dropped 5 bases and J dropped 4; count of bases not matched to a gene: 4. The CDR3 has 13 residues. Germline lookup yields CDR1 SGHAT and CDR2 FQNNGV. Here the CDR3 reads CASSKQGVYEQYF. The sequenced CDR3 bases are TGTGCCAGCAGCAAACAGGGGGTTTACGAG.

In regard to this clone: Read sequence stops 3 residues before the CDR3 end, and the germline J gene provides the missing end. This rearrangement joins TRBV30 to TRBJ2-1; weak D call: TRBD1 (6 bases). Trimming took 4 bases from V and 5 from J, leaving 12 bases between them. Germline V CDR1 and CDR2: GTSNPN, SVGIG (reference sequence). The CDR3 covers 13 residues. The sequenced part of the CDR3 DNA is TGTGCCTGGATGGGGGACATAGACAATGAG. Translation: CAWMGDIDNE. The CDR3 as a whole reads CAWMGDIDNEQFF.